The present entry profiles one T cell receptor beta chain with its context. Time point in this sample: pretreatment peripheral blood. These data originate in a study of PD-L1 blockade in urothelial cancer. V shed 6 bases and J 4 bases; nucleotides not matched to a gene: 7. The CDR3 spans 14 residues. Looked up from germline, CDR1 is SGHRS and CDR2 is YFSETQ. Profiled with immunoSEQ multiplex PCR; TCRdb holds only in-frame clones, not every one. Of 43,000 or so clones listed, 65% to 85% were seen once; the top ten hold roughly 15%. The sequence was obtained from a man aged 55 to 70 with urothelial cancer. V gene TRBV5-1 combines with J gene TRBJ2-1, with 7 nucleotides matching TRBD2. Source: PBMCs, taken around atezolizumab (anti-PD-L1) treatment. The CDR3: CASNRAGVYNEQFF. CDR3 nucleotide sequence: TGCGCCAGCAATAGGGCGGGAGTTTACAATGAGCAGTTCTTC.